The next 3 T cell receptor beta chains were all read from a single sample in a study of PD-1 blockade in classical Hodgkin lymphoma. Every single patient, without exception, relapsed after autologous stem cell transplantation, and brentuximab vedotin exposure varied. The table came from immunoSEQ multiplex PCR; TCRdb's copy has only in-frame clones and leaves some out. The sample consists of approximately 150,000 clones, around 84% of them appearing once. The sample in question was peripheral blood mononuclear cells (PBMCs), obtained before the second cycle of nivolumab. These receptors all come from a human donor with classical Hodgkin lymphoma.

This clone showed up just a few times. The gene calls are TRBV9 and TRBJ2-4; D is tentatively TRBD1 or TRBD2 (5 bases each). The ends were cut back, 0 bases at V and 6 bases at J, with 10 bases in the middle. Germline lookup yields CDR1 SGDLS and CDR2 YYNGEE. The CDR3 has 14 amino acids. This chain's CDR3 is CASSVGGTANIQYF. The CDR3 DNA is TGTGCCAGCAGCGTAGGAGGGACCGCAAACATTCAGTACTTC.

Worth noting for this clone: A much larger clone differs from this one at a single base, so this may be a read error. V gene TRBV28 combines with J gene TRBJ1-1; D might be TRBD1 (5 bases). There are 14 residues in the CDR3. The V end was cut by 3 bases, the J end by 1 base, with 9 bases between. From germline, CDR1 is MDHEN and CDR2 SYDVKM. The CDR3 DNA follows: TGTGCCAGCAGTTTGGTGGGGCCGAACACTGAAGCTTTCTTT. Translated: CASSLVGPNTEAFF. Based on the CDR3 plus reference TRBV28 and TRBJ1-1, the full variable domain is DVKVTQSSRYLVKRTGEKVFLECVQDMDHENMFWYRQDPGLGLRLIYFSYDVKMKEKGDIPEGYSVSREKKERFSLILESASTNQTSMYLCASSLVGPNTEAFFGQGTRLTVV.

This chain uses TRBV6-6 with TRBJ1-6; D unresolved. The CDR3 is made up of 16 amino acids. CDR1 is MNHNY, CDR2 SVGAGI, per germline (reference sequence). Trimming stripped 0 bases from V and 10 bases from J, with 16 bases between. This CDR3 reads CASSYSLRLGGSPLHF. In DNA, the CDR3 is TGTGCCAGCAGTTACTCGTTGCGACTCGGTGGCTCACCCCTCCACTTT.